These 11 T cell receptor beta chains share one sample of origin, sequenced in a study of T cells in Graves' hyperthyroidism and ophthalmopathy. What was amplified from RNA transcripts were TCR beta CDR3 regions. In the first-round RT-PCR of the TCR CDR3, the HTBI primer set was used. TCRdb re-called the multiplex PCR reads with MiXCR, one entry per CDR3 protein. Found here are roughly 630,000 distinct CDR3 sequences, around 14% of them singletons; the top ten hold around 7.5%. The sequenced sample consisted of blood. The receptors stem from a woman in her thirties with Graves' hyperthyroidism.

The gene calls are TRBV7-8 and TRBJ2-2; 10 bases match TRBD1. The ends lost 1 base at V and 3 bases at J; junction bases unmatched: 8. Germline assignment: CDR1 SGHVS and CDR2 FQNEAQ. There are 18 residues in the CDR3. The CDR3 sequence: CASSLEGQGFRDTGELFF. In nucleotides, the CDR3 is TGTGCCAGCAGCTTAGAGGGACAGGGGTTTCGCGACACCGGGGAGCTGTTTTTT.

This clonotype was observed many times. The V and J genes are TRBV7-6 and TRBJ2-5; D unresolved. The germline V gene has CDR1 SGHVS and CDR2 FNYEAQ. Trimming left V 4 bases short and J 2 bases short, with 2 bases between. The CDR3 loop spans 11 amino acids. The CDR3 nucleotides read TGTGCCAGCAGCTGGCAAGAGACCCAGTACTTC. This encodes CASSWQETQYF. The complete variable domain, with remaining parts taken from reference TRBV7-6 and TRBJ2-5, reads GAGVSQSPRYKVTKRGQDVALRCDPISGHVSLYWYRQALGQGPEFLTYFNYEAQQDKSGLPNDRFSAERPEGSISTLTIQRTEQRDSAMYRCASSWQETQYFGPGTRLLVL.

This clonotype was detected many times. The chain has TRBV7-2 and TRBJ2-3; D could derive from TRBD1 or TRBD2 (6 bases each). Looked up from germline, CDR1 is SGHTA and CDR2 is FQGNSA. CDR3 length: 16 residues. The ends were cut back, 2 bases at V and 1 base at J, with 13 bases in the middle. The CDR3 protein is CASSLRGQLGTDTQYF. CDR3 sequence (DNA): TGTGCCAGCAGCTTACGGGGGCAGCTAGGCACAGATACGCAGTATTTT.

This clonotype was picked up one time. V and J are TRBV12-3 or TRBV12-4 and TRBJ1-5, with D perhaps TRBD1 (5 bases). The V end was cut by 5 bases, the J end by 6 bases, with 14 bases between. There are 14 residues in the CDR3. The CDR3 DNA is TGTGCCAGCAGTCCCGGGACCGCCGGTCAGCCCCAGCATTTT. Translating gives CASSPGTAGQPQHF.

This clonotype occurred a few times. This chain joins TRBV5-1 and TRBJ2-5; TRBD2 matches at 12 bases. V dropped 5 bases and J dropped 3; count of bases not matched to a gene: 2. In germline, CDR1 is SGHRS, CDR2 YFSETQ. The CDR3 totals 14 residues. For the CDR3, the DNA is TGCGCCAGCAGGAGGACTAGCGGGAAAGAGACCCAGTACTTC. This translates into CASRRTSGKETQYF. Together with reference TRBV5-1 and TRBJ2-5, the CDR3 gives the full variable domain: KAGVTQTPRYLIKTRGQQVTLSCSPISGHRSVSWYQQTPGQGLQFLFEYFSETQRNKGNFPGRFSGRQFSNSRSEMNVSTLELGDSALYLCASRRTSGKETQYFGPGTRLLVL.

Many counts were recorded for this clonotype. This chain connects TRBV20-1 to TRBJ2-4; D remains ambiguous. The V gene lost 2 bases and the J gene lost 0 bases, with 11 bases spanning the gap. The CDR3 spans 15 residues. Germline lookup yields CDR1 DFQATT and CDR2 SNEGSKA (reference sequence). The CDR3 DNA follows: TGCAGTGCTAGATCGCGGAGACTAGCCAAAAACATTCAGTACTTC. Protein sequence: CSARSRRLAKNIQYF.

The V and J genes are TRBV5-1 and TRBJ2-2, with D perhaps matching TRBD2 (6 bases). Germline V lookup: CDR1 SGHRS, CDR2 YFSETQ. The CDR3 totals 15 residues. V lost 3 bases and J lost 3, with 12 bases in between. The CDR3 here is CASSSRDSYTGELFF. CDR3 bases: TGCGCCAGCAGCTCGCGGGACTCCTACACCGGGGAGCTGTTTTTT.

The genes are TRBV12-3 or TRBV12-4 and TRBJ1-1, with TRBD1 matching 9 bases. V trimming: 1 base; J trimming: 6 bases; junction bases outside the gene matches: 9. The CDR3 length is 16 residues. The CDR3 nucleotides are TGTGCCAGCAGTTTAGAAGGGACAGGGAAGATCGCTGAAGCTTTCTTT. Amino acids: CASSLEGTGKIAEAFF.

CDR3 protein: CASSLGLAGGSETQYF. The CDR3 nucleotides read TGTGCCAGCAGTTTAGGGCTAGCGGGAGGTTCGGAGACCCAGTACTTC. The chain combines TRBV12-3 or TRBV12-4 with TRBJ2-5; 11 bases line up with TRBD2. V lost 1 base to trimming and J lost 5 bases; unmatched junction nucleotides: 6. This CDR3 region has 16 residues.

Ten or more counts support this clonotype. The V and J genes are TRBV5-5 and TRBJ2-7; 7 nucleotides agree with TRBD1. The CDR3 is made up of 15 amino acids. From germline, CDR1 is SGHKS and CDR2 YYEKEE (reference sequence). V gave up 4 bases and J gave up 3 bases; unmatched junction bases: 10. The CDR3 sequence is CASSPTGAGDYEQYF. CDR3 DNA: TGTGCCAGCAGCCCTACAGGGGCTGGGGACTACGAGCAGTACTTC.

Only one count was recorded for this clonotype. One base away lies a much larger clone, so this may be a sequencing read error. J is TRBJ2-3 and V is TRBV20-1, with D tentatively TRBD1 or TRBD2 (5 bases each). CDR1 is DFQATT, CDR2 SNEGSKA, per germline (reference sequence). The CDR3 has 14 amino acids. Trimming took off 3 bases at V and 2 bases at J, with 12 bases between the two ends. CDR3 nucleotide sequence: TGCAGTGCTAGTCGGCAGGGAGCCACAGATACGCAGTATTTT. Its translation is CSASRQGATDTQYF.